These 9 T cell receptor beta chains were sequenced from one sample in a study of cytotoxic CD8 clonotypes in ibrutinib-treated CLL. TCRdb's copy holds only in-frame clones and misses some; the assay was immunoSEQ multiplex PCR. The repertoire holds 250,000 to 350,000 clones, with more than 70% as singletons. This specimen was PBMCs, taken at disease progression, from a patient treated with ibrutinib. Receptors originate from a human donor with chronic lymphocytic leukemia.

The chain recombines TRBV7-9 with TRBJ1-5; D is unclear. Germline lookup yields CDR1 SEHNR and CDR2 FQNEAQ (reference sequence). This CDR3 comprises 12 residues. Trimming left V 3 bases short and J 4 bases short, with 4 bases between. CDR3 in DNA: TGTGCCAGCAGCTTTCGAAATCAGCCCCAGCATTTT. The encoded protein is CASSFRNQPQHF.

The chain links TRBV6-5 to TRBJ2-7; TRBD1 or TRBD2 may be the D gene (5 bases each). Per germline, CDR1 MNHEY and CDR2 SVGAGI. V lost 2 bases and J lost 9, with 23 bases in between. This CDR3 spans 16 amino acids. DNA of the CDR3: TGTGCCAGCAGTTACGCGACCGGGACCGTTAGGGTGGGGCAGTACTTC. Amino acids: CASSYATGTVRVGQYF.

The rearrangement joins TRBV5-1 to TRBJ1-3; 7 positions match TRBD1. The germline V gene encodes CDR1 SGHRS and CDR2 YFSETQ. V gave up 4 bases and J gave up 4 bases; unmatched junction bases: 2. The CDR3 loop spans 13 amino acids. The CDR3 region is CASSPDRGNTIYF. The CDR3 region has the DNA TGCGCCAGCAGCCCGGACAGGGGAAACACCATATATTTT.

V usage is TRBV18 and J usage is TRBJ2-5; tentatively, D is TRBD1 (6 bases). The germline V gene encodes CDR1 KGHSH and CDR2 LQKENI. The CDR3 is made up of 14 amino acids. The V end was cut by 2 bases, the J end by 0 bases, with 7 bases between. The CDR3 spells CASSPRTDQETQYF. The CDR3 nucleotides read TGTGCCAGCTCACCAAGGACAGACCAAGAGACCCAGTACTTC.

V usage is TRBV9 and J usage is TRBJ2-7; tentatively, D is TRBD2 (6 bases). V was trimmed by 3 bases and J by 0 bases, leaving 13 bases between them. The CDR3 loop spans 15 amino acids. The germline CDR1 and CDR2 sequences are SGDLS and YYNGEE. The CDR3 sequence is CASSAGLQYSYEQYF. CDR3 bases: TGTGCCAGCAGCGCCGGACTACAATACTCCTACGAGCAGTACTTC.

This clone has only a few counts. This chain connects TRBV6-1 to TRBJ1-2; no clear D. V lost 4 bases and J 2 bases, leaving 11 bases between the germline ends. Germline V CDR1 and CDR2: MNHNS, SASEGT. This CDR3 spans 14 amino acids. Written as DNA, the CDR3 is TGTGCCAGCAGTGGCGGCAGTTCCAACTATGGCTACACCTTC. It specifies CASSGGSSNYGYTF.

CDR3 in amino acids: CASSYQDEQFF. DNA of the CDR3: TGTGCCAGCAGTTACCAGGATGAGCAGTTCTTC. The chain employs TRBV6-5 and TRBJ2-1; unclear D gene. CDR3 size: 11 residues. Looked up from germline, CDR1 is MNHEY and CDR2 is SVGAGI. V lost 2 bases and J 8 bases, leaving 4 bases between the germline ends.

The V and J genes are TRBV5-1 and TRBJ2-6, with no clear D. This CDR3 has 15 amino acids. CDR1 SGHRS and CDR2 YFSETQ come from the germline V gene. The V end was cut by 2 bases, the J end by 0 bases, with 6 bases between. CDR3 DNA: TGCGCCAGCAGCTTCGTATTCTCTGGGGCCAACGTCCTGACTTTC. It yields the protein CASSFVFSGANVLTF.

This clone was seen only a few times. This CDR3 reads CASTGAFLGQPQHF. In DNA form, the CDR3 reads TGTGCCAGTACAGGGGCGTTCTTGGGACAGCCCCAGCATTTT. This chain joins TRBV19 and TRBJ1-5; D is perhaps TRBD1 (6 bases). V was cut by 7 bases and J by 7 bases, with 17 bases left in between. Germline CDR1 LNHDA, CDR2 SQIVND (reference sequence). The CDR3 consists of 14 residues. Full variable domain (outside the CDR3, taken from reference TRBV19 and TRBJ1-5): DGGITQSPKYLFRKEGQNVTLSCEQNLNHDAMYWYRQDPGQGLRLIYYSQIVNDFQKGDIAEGYSVSREKKESFPLTVTSAQKNPTAFYLCASTGAFLGQPQHFGDGTRLSIL.